The 25 T cell receptor beta chains below come from one sample, sequenced in a study of shared clonotypes between healthy human individuals. Using immunoSEQ multiplex PCR, the repertoire was profiled, and TCRdb retains in-frame clones only, with some absent. The sample has 1 million to 1.3 million clones; about 80% are singletons. Material for sequencing was memory CD4+ T cells from PBMCs. The subset is: CD45RA-negative fraction. Every receptor here comes from a man between 18 and 35 years old in good health. Some clones in this sample may be carry-over from other donors' samples.

The chain recombines TRBV5-1 with TRBJ2-3, with no clear D. V lost 0 bases and J 4 bases, leaving 12 bases between the germline ends. This CDR3 has 15 residues. Per the germline V gene, CDR1 is SGHRS and CDR2 is YFSETQ. DNA of the CDR3: TGCGCCAGCAGCTTGGTGGCAGCTGTGGCAGATACGCAGTATTTT. Amino acids: CASSLVAAVADTQYF.

The chain links TRBV4-2 to TRBJ2-3; D is uncertain. The V gene's germline CDR1 is LGHNA and CDR2 YNFKEQ. This CDR3 comprises 14 residues. With 3 bases removed from V and 4 bases from J, the gap between germline ends came to 11 bases. The CDR3 protein is CASSHYRPPDTQYF. The CDR3 DNA follows: TGTGCCAGCAGCCATTACCGACCCCCAGATACGCAGTATTTT.

This clone was picked up one time. The chain joins TRBV9 to TRBJ2-5; 8 positions match TRBD2. In germline, CDR1 is SGDLS, CDR2 YYNGEE. CDR3 length equals 15 residues. V lost 0 bases and J lost 5; bases outside the gene matches: 6. CDR3 sequence: CASSVAGLGVETQYF. CDR3 bases: TGTGCCAGCAGCGTAGCGGGACTAGGCGTGGAGACCCAGTACTTC.

The chain uses TRBV30 and TRBJ1-1, with 7 bases that match TRBD1. V shed 5 bases, J shed 5 bases, and the junction held 14 bases outside the gene matches. Germline values: CDR1 GTSNPN, CDR2 SVGIG (reference sequence). There are 15 residues in the CDR3. DNA for the CDR3: TGTGCCTGGGGTTACCGTTCAGGGGGTGGTACTGAAGCTTTCTTT. Translated: CAWGYRSGGGTEAFF.

The V gene is TRBV15, the J gene TRBJ1-2; D is perhaps TRBD1 (5 bases). Germline V gene lookup returns CDR1 LNHNV and CDR2 YYDKDF (reference sequence). There are 13 residues in the CDR3. Trimming took off 4 bases at V and 4 bases at J, with 10 bases between the two ends. The CDR3 sequence: CATSIGGAYGYTF. CDR3 nucleotides: TGTGCCACCAGCATCGGGGGAGCCTATGGCTACACCTTC.

The rearrangement uses TRBV30 and TRBJ2-7, with unresolved D. Germline CDR1 reads GTSNPN; CDR2 reads SVGIG (reference sequence). This CDR3 is 11 amino acids long. V shed 1 base and J shed 6 bases, with 7 bases lying between them. The CDR3 DNA follows: TGTGCCTGGAGTGACGCAATCGAGCAGTACTTC. Translating it yields CAWSDAIEQYF. Supplemented by reference TRBV30 and TRBJ2-7, the full variable domain reads SQTIHQWPATLVQPVGSPLSLECTVEGTSNPNLYWYRQAAGRGLQLLFYSVGIGQISSEVPQNLSASRPQDRQFILSSKKLLLSDSGFYLCAWSDAIEQYFGPGTRLTVT.

The rearrangement links TRBV27 to TRBJ1-3; 7 bases align to TRBD1. The CDR3 is 14 residues long. Germline CDR1 is MNHEY and CDR2 is SMNVEV (reference sequence). Trimming cost V 6 bases and J 1 base; bases outside gene matches: 3. CDR3 DNA sequence: TGTGCCAGCAGCCCCAGGGGGTCTGGAAACACCATATATTTT. Protein product: CASSPRGSGNTIYF.

The chain uses TRBV7-2 and TRBJ1-4, with D perhaps matching TRBD1 (5 bases). This CDR3 has 14 residues. From germline, CDR1 is SGHTA and CDR2 FQGNSA. Between the trimmed V and J ends, which lost 7 bases and 8 bases, there was a span of 17 bases. CDR3 nucleotide sequence: TGTGCCAGCACCCAAATTGCAGGGAGAGAAAAACTGTTTTTT. It specifies CASTQIAGREKLFF.

The rearrangement links TRBV7-9 to TRBJ1-1; maybe TRBD1 (5 bases). The V gene lost 0 bases and the J gene lost 4 bases, with 9 bases spanning the gap. Germline assignment: CDR1 SEHNR and CDR2 FQNEAQ (reference sequence). This CDR3 contains 14 residues. The CDR3 DNA reads TGTGCCAGCAGCTTAGCAGGGGTGAGCACTGAAGCTTTCTTT. This encodes CASSLAGVSTEAFF.

This clone was seen a handful of times. The V call is TRBV6-6, the J call TRBJ2-2, with a tentative D call TRBD2 (6 bases). This CDR3 has 14 amino acids. Trimming took 7 bases from V and 3 from J, leaving 12 bases between them. The germline CDR1 and CDR2 sequences are MNHNY and SVGAGI (reference sequence). The CDR3 loop is CASIAGGDTGELFF. The CDR3 nucleotides are TGTGCCAGCATCGCCGGGGGTGACACCGGGGAGCTGTTTTTT.

This clone was detected only a few times. The chain uses TRBV5-1 and TRBJ2-1; D possibly matches TRBD1 or TRBD2 (6 bases each). The CDR3 extends over 15 amino acids. V lost 3 bases and J 3 bases, leaving 13 bases between the germline ends. The germline CDR1 and CDR2 sequences are SGHRS and YFSETQ. The CDR3 region has the DNA TGCGCCAGCAGCTCTCGGGGGCAAATCTACAATGAGCAGTTCTTC. It encodes CASSSRGQIYNEQFF.

This chain links TRBV30 with TRBJ2-7; TRBD2 matches at 8 bases. This CDR3 region has 14 residues. V dropped 5 bases and J dropped 2; count of bases not matched to a gene: 8. Germline loops: CDR1 GTSNPN, CDR2 SVGIG (reference sequence). In DNA, the CDR3 is TGTGCCTGGGGGGTCCTCGGGAGGGCCTACGAGCAGTACTTC. Amino acid sequence: CAWGVLGRAYEQYF.

The chain joins TRBV4-2 to TRBJ2-2; 7 positions match TRBD2. With V trimmed by 7 bases and J by 6 bases, 11 bases remained unmatched. This CDR3 has 15 residues. Germline CDR1 LGHNA, CDR2 YNFKEQ. As DNA, the CDR3 is TGTGCCAGCAAGGGCGGGGGATTAGGGTCCGGGGAGCTGTTTTTT. Amino acids: CASKGGGLGSGELFF.

The chain couples TRBV7-3 to TRBJ1-1; D gene uncertain. Germline V gives CDR1 SGHTA, CDR2 FQGTGA. V lost 4 bases to trimming and J lost 6 bases, with 12 bases between them. The CDR3 sequence is 13 residues long. The CDR3 loop is CASSSHRNAEAFF. CDR3 DNA: TGTGCCAGCAGCTCCCACCGAAACGCTGAAGCTTTCTTT.

J is TRBJ2-7 and V is TRBV6-5; maybe TRBD2 (5 bases). Trimming left V 9 bases short and J 3 bases short, with 15 bases between. The CDR3 is 13 amino acids. Germline CDR1 and CDR2: MNHEY and SVGAGI. The CDR3 DNA reads TGTGCCAGTAGCCAATTCGGAGGCTACGAGCAGTACTTC. Its translation: CASSQFGGYEQYF.

This sequence joins TRBV28 and TRBJ2-1; D is tentatively TRBD1 or TRBD2 (5 bases each). Trimming removed 5 bases at V and 7 bases at J, with 18 bases between. Germline V gene lookup returns CDR1 MDHEN and CDR2 SYDVKM. The CDR3 contains 15 residues. The CDR3 loop is CASSPQGAPSNEQFF. The CDR3 DNA reads as TGTGCCAGCAGTCCCCAGGGAGCACCTTCGAATGAGCAGTTCTTC.

This clone was recorded only once. This sequence joins TRBV28 and TRBJ1-5; 8 bases match TRBD1. The CDR3 runs 15 residues. Germline V CDR1 and CDR2: MDHEN, SYDVKM. V trimming: 6 bases; J trimming: 3 bases; junction bases outside the gene matches: 7. Written as DNA, the CDR3 is TGTGCCAGCAGCCGTGGACAGGGACACAATCAGCCCCAGCATTTT. Amino acids: CASSRGQGHNQPQHF.

The chain links TRBV6-5 to TRBJ1-2; D gene uncertain. Germline assignment: CDR1 MNHEY and CDR2 SVGAGI. Trimming removed 8 bases from V and 8 bases from J, with 12 bases in between. CDR3 length: 11 amino acids. CDR3 amino acids: CASLSSRGYTF. In DNA, the CDR3 is TGTGCCAGCCTATCAAGTAGAGGCTACACCTTC.

The CDR3: CASSLRGVLDEQYF. CDR3 nucleotide sequence: TGTGCCAGCAGCCTTCGGGGAGTTCTGGACGAGCAGTACTTC. This chain links TRBV14 with TRBJ2-7, with D possibly matching TRBD2 (5 bases). This CDR3 has 14 amino acids. V was clipped by 4 bases and J by 5 bases, with 15 bases between them. Germline CDR1 and CDR2: SGHDN and FVKESK.

J is TRBJ2-5 and V is TRBV7-6, with D perhaps matching TRBD2 (5 bases). Germline V gives CDR1 SGHVS, CDR2 FNYEAQ. The CDR3 is made up of 17 amino acids. V was trimmed by 0 bases and J by 5 bases, leaving 19 bases between them. The CDR3 DNA sequence: TGTGCCAGCAGCTTAGCGGGCGGGCACCAGCCGTGGGAGACCCAGTACTTC. Residues: CASSLAGGHQPWETQYF. The full variable domain, its missing parts supplied by reference TRBV7-6 and TRBJ2-5, is GAGVSQSPRYKVTKRGQDVALRCDPISGHVSLYWYRQALGQGPEFLTYFNYEAQQDKSGLPNDRFSAERPEGSISTLTIQRTEQRDSAMYRCASSLAGGHQPWETQYFGPGTRLLVL.

Here the CDR3 DNA reads TGTGCCAGTAGTAGGAAGGGCCCCTACGAGCAGTACTTC. Translated, it gives CASSRKGPYEQYF. The chain combines TRBV19 with TRBJ2-7; no reliable D call. There are 13 residues in the CDR3. Germline V gene lookup returns CDR1 LNHDA and CDR2 SQIVND (reference sequence). Deletions cut 4 bases from V and 2 bases from J, with 9 bases between.

The J gene is TRBJ1-2, the V gene TRBV6-1; D possibly corresponds to TRBD1 (5 bases). This CDR3 spans 13 amino acids. Germline CDR1 MNHNS, CDR2 SASEGT. The V end lost 9 bases, the J end lost 0 bases, and 11 bases lay between the germline ends. CDR3 sequence (DNA): TGTGCCAGAGGGACGGTGACTAACTATGGCTACACCTTC. Protein product: CARGTVTNYGYTF.

This clone was counted between two and nine times. V is TRBV28 and J is TRBJ1-2, with TRBD1 matching 8 bases. The CDR3 loop spans 14 amino acids. Germline lookup yields CDR1 MDHEN and CDR2 SYDVKM. Trimming took 6 bases from V and 7 from J; bases not matched to a gene: 10. CDR3 protein: CASRKPQGAGGYTF. CDR3 coding DNA: TGTGCCAGCAGAAAACCCCAGGGGGCTGGTGGCTACACCTTC.

The V gene is TRBV6-5, the J gene TRBJ2-5, with TRBD1 matching 9 bases. The CDR3 is 13 residues long. The trim removed 8 bases at V and 5 bases at J, leaving 6 bases unmatched. Germline V gene data show CDR1 as MNHEY and CDR2 as SVGAGI. The CDR3 DNA reads as TGTGCCAGCGGCTCGGACAGGGGCGAGACCCAGTACTTC. Its translation is CASGSDRGETQYF.

The rearrangement joins TRBV14 to TRBJ1-2; no definite D call. Trimming stripped 3 bases from V and 6 bases from J, with 11 bases between. This CDR3 region has 13 residues. Germline CDR1 and CDR2: SGHDN and FVKESK. DNA of the CDR3: TGTGCCAGCAGCCAGGACTTTTATAATGGCTACACCTTC. Its translation: CASSQDFYNGYTF.